This T cell receptor (beta chain) was identified in a study of CD8 T cells in ankylosing spondylitis. CDR1 SGHVS and CDR2 FNYEAQ come from the germline V gene. This CDR3 is built from 14 residues. V lost 5 bases, J lost 4 bases, and 12 bases lay in between. Using its own MiXCR run on the 5' RACE reads, TCRdb lists one record per CDR3 protein. The data show under 300,000 distinct CDR3 sequences, with less than 10% seen just once and under 7.5% held by the top ten. In this sample, this clonotype turned up a few times. The antigen remains unidentified. General study points: Ankylosing spondylitis blood appeared to carry a characteristic TCR beta motif of several highly homologous variants.

Sequenced sample: blood, either unsorted or a sorted T cell fraction (not recorded which). The genes are TRBV7-6 and TRBJ1-3; TRBD1 is a possible D gene (5 bases). The receptor's source is a male donor with ankylosing spondylitis or in good health (not recorded which). The CDR3 DNA reads TGTGCCAGCAGCACCGCGGGGCGCGGAAACACCATATATTTT. This codes for CASSTAGRGNTIYF. The complete variable domain, with remaining parts taken from reference TRBV7-6 and TRBJ1-3, reads GAGVSQSPRYKVTKRGQDVALRCDPISGHVSLYWYRQALGQGPEFLTYFNYEAQQDKSGLPNDRFSAERPEGSISTLTIQRTEQRDSAMYRCASSTAGRGNTIYFGEGSWLTVV.